The 30 T cell receptor beta chains presented below share a single source sample, sequenced in a study of OX40 agonist ivuxolimab in advanced cancers. Only in-frame clones appear in the TCRdb table, and some are missing; sequencing was by immunoSEQ multiplex PCR. This table holds around 50,000 clones, 75% to 85% found once. The sample in question was CD4+ or CD8+ T cells sorted from blood, obtained in a trial of the OX40 agonist ivuxolimab. The receptors were gathered from an adult with an advanced solid tumor such as melanoma, head and neck, liver or kidney cancer.

This clone occurred once. V is TRBV19 and J is TRBJ1-6, with D unresolved. Germline V lookup: CDR1 LNHDA, CDR2 SQIVND (reference sequence). Trimming took 6 bases from V and 7 from J, leaving 7 bases between them. This CDR3 has 12 amino acids. In DNA, the CDR3 is TGTGCCAGTAGGAACCAAAATTCACCCCTCCACTTT. Encoded protein: CASRNQNSPLHF.

V gene TRBV6-1 combines with J gene TRBJ2-5; D not certain. Between the trimmed V and J ends, which lost 1 base and 3 bases, there was a span of 9 bases. The CDR3 sequence is 14 residues long. Germline V gene lookup returns CDR1 MNHNS and CDR2 SASEGT. The CDR3 DNA follows: TGTGCCAGCAGTGAAGTCCACAATGAAGAGACCCAGTACTTC. Its translation: CASSEVHNEETQYF.

The CDR3 region is CASAARPIPYNEQFF. In nucleotides, the CDR3 is TGTGCCAGCGCCGCTCGGCCAATTCCCTACAATGAGCAGTTCTTC. This chain links TRBV27 with TRBJ2-1; D unresolved. Germline V gene lookup returns CDR1 MNHEY and CDR2 SMNVEV (reference sequence). This CDR3 comprises 15 residues. V was shortened by 8 bases and J by 2 bases, with 16 bases between the two germline ends.

The chain is built from TRBV19 and TRBJ1-2, with D possibly being TRBD1 (5 bases). This CDR3 contains 13 residues. The germline V gene encodes CDR1 LNHDA and CDR2 SQIVND (reference sequence). The V end was cut by 7 bases, the J end by 1 base, with 10 bases between. The CDR3 loop reads CASKGLLNYGYTF. In nucleotides, the CDR3 is TGTGCCAGTAAGGGACTCCTTAACTATGGCTACACCTTC.

The CDR3 coding sequence is TGTGCCAGCACCCCAGACGGTCTACCAAACACCGGGGAGCTGTTTTTT. Amino acids: CASTPDGLPNTGELFF. The chain combines TRBV5-4 with TRBJ2-2, with D uncertain. Germline values: CDR1 SGHNT, CDR2 YYREEE (reference sequence). V lost 6 bases to trimming and J lost 2 bases, with 17 bases between them. The CDR3 contains 16 residues.

V gene TRBV5-1 combines with J gene TRBJ1-4; D not certain. Per germline, CDR1 SGHRS and CDR2 YFSETQ. V lost 0 bases to trimming and J lost 7 bases, with 13 bases between them. This CDR3 spans 15 amino acids. The CDR3, as DNA: TGCGCCAGCAGCTTGGCCGAGGCGCGGGGTGAAAAACTGTTTTTT. It is translated as CASSLAEARGEKLFF.

V usage is TRBV28 and J usage is TRBJ1-1; tentative D call: TRBD1 (5 bases). CDR1 and CDR2 from the germline V gene are MDHEN and SYDVKM. Deletions cut 5 bases from V and 3 bases from J, with 13 bases between. The CDR3 has 14 residues. The CDR3 region has the DNA TGTGCCAGCAGTCAGGTTTCCAGGGACACTGAAGCTTTCTTT. As protein: CASSQVSRDTEAFF.

The rearrangement links TRBV2 to TRBJ2-5, with TRBD1 matching over 9 bases. Judging by the DNA end, TRBJ2-7 fits better; the J call may be wrong. The CDR3 has 14 amino acids. Germline V lookup: CDR1 SNHLY, CDR2 FYNNEI. The CDR3 DNA sequence: TGTGCCAGCAGTCCCGGGACAGGGCTCTACGAGCAGTACTTC. Translation: CASSPGTGLYEQYF.

This sequence joins TRBV6-1 and TRBJ2-3; D uncertain. Trimming shortened V by 1 base and J by 2 bases, and 10 bases separated the two germline ends. From germline, CDR1 is MNHNS and CDR2 SASEGT. CDR3 size: 15 residues. The CDR3 reads CASSEGGELTDTQYF. The CDR3 DNA is TGTGCCAGCAGTGAAGGCGGAGAGCTCACAGATACGCAGTATTTT.

This clone appeared once. The CDR3 reads CASSEPGGTGGYTF. The DNA for the CDR3 is TGCGCCAGCAGTGAGCCCGGGGGGACGGGTGGCTACACCTTC. This sequence joins TRBV10-2 and TRBJ1-2; a possible D gene is TRBD1 (5 bases). In germline, CDR1 is WSHSY, CDR2 SAAADI. The CDR3 spans 14 residues. V was shortened by 2 bases and J by 7 bases, with 14 bases between the two germline ends.

This chain uses TRBV18 with TRBJ1-1; possible D gene TRBD1, 5 bases. From germline, CDR1 is KGHSH and CDR2 LQKENI. V was cut by 2 bases and J by 6 bases, with 16 bases left in between. CDR3 size: 15 residues. The CDR3 bases are TGTGCCAGCTCACCAACGGGGGGGAGGGTCGCTGAAGCTTTCTTT. It specifies CASSPTGGRVAEAFF.

This chain joins TRBV9 and TRBJ2-3, with TRBD2 matching 8 bases. This CDR3 comprises 16 residues. Germline assignment: CDR1 SGDLS and CDR2 YYNGEE. The ends lost 0 bases at V and 2 bases at J; junction bases unmatched: 5. The CDR3 here is CASSVGAGGNTDTQYF. CDR3 nucleotide sequence: TGTGCCAGCAGCGTAGGGGCGGGAGGCAACACAGATACGCAGTATTTT.

The rearrangement links TRBV25-1 to TRBJ2-4; D is perhaps TRBD1 (5 bases). This CDR3 has 17 amino acids. The V and J ends lost 1 base and 0 bases respectively, with 13 bases between them. The germline V gene has CDR1 MGHDK and CDR2 SYGVNS. CDR3 in amino acids: CASSESGWGLAKNIQYF. The DNA of the CDR3 is TGTGCCAGCAGTGAATCAGGCTGGGGCCTAGCCAAAAACATTCAGTACTTC.

V is TRBV27 and J is TRBJ2-2, with D perhaps given as TRBD1 or TRBD2 (5 bases each). V lost 7 bases and J 6 bases, leaving 12 bases between the germline ends. Germline V gene sequence: CDR1 MNHEY, CDR2 SMNVEV (reference sequence). The CDR3 runs to 13 residues. The CDR3: CASTRRGAGELFF. DNA of the CDR3: TGTGCCAGCACCCGTCGGGGCGCCGGGGAGCTGTTTTTT.

The chain employs TRBV27 and TRBJ1-2; D gene unclear. Trimming left V 6 bases short and J 5 bases short, with 16 bases between. From germline, CDR1 is MNHEY and CDR2 SMNVEV (reference sequence). The CDR3 runs to 14 residues. The DNA for the CDR3 is TGTGCCAGCAGGCAAGCACCGGGTTTTTATGGCTACACCTTC. This translates into CASRQAPGFYGYTF.

The CDR3 protein is CASSLNREETQYF. Written as DNA, the CDR3 is TGCGCCAGCAGCTTGAATCGGGAGGAGACCCAGTACTTC. The chain couples TRBV5-1 to TRBJ2-5, with D maybe TRBD2 (6 bases). CDR3 length equals 13 residues. Germline loops: CDR1 SGHRS, CDR2 YFSETQ. The V end was cut by 1 base, the J end by 5 bases, with 9 bases between.

This chain links TRBV6-1 with TRBJ2-1, with a possible D match to TRBD1 (8 bases). Trimming stripped 7 bases from V and 4 bases from J, with 14 bases between. Looked up from germline, CDR1 is MNHNS and CDR2 is SASEGT. There are 14 residues in the CDR3. CDR3 sequence reads: CASNTGGAYNEQFF. The DNA for the CDR3 is TGTGCCAGCAACACAGGGGGGGCTTACAATGAGCAGTTCTTC.

The CDR3 DNA is TGTGCCAGCAGCGTAGCCGTGGGACAGGGCAACGAAAAACTGTTTTTT. It yields the protein CASSVAVGQGNEKLFF. The chain employs TRBV9 and TRBJ1-4; 9 bases map to TRBD1. With 0 bases clipped from V and 8 bases from J, the junction kept 8 bases outside the gene matches. The CDR3 contains 16 residues. CDR1 and CDR2 from the germline V gene are SGDLS and YYNGEE.

CDR3 sequence (DNA): TGTGCCAGCACGCTGGCCGACTATGGCTACACCTTC. Encoded protein: CASTLADYGYTF. The chain uses TRBV28 and TRBJ1-2; D gene ambiguous. The CDR3 spans 12 residues. Germline loops: CDR1 MDHEN, CDR2 SYDVKM. Trimming took off 7 bases at V and 3 bases at J, with 9 bases between the two ends.

The rearrangement uses TRBV5-1 and TRBJ2-5, with 7 nucleotides matching TRBD2. The CDR3 consists of 17 residues. V was clipped by 6 bases and J by 1 base; unmatched bases: 15. Germline V gene lookup returns CDR1 SGHRS and CDR2 YFSETQ. The CDR3, as DNA: TGCGCCAGCACGAGGGGCGGGAGTGTTTTGGGCCAAGAGACCCAGTACTTC. This gives the protein CASTRGGSVLGQETQYF.

The chain is built from TRBV5-4 and TRBJ2-1, with 9 bases fitting TRBD1. V lost 6 bases to trimming and J lost 8 bases; unmatched junction nucleotides: 3. The germline V gene encodes CDR1 SGHNT and CDR2 YYREEE (reference sequence). The CDR3 totals 12 residues. As DNA, the CDR3 is TGTGCCAGCATCGGGACAGGGTATGAGCAGTTCTTC. As protein: CASIGTGYEQFF.

The rearrangement uses TRBV2 and TRBJ2-3, with TRBD1 as a possible D gene (5 bases). Trimming stripped 3 bases from V and 0 bases from J, with 10 bases between. CDR1 and CDR2 from the germline V gene are SNHLY and FYNNEI. The CDR3 totals 15 residues. CDR3 loop: CASSDQGSSTDTQYF. The CDR3 DNA is TGTGCCAGCAGTGACCAGGGAAGTAGCACAGATACGCAGTATTTT.

The chain combines TRBV2 with TRBJ2-2, with TRBD2 identical over 9 bases. Germline loops: CDR1 SNHLY, CDR2 FYNNEI. After removal of 7 bases from V and 6 bases from J, the junction contained 9 bases not matched to a gene. This CDR3 has 15 residues. CDR3 nucleotide sequence: TGTGCCAGCAATAGAGAGGTAGCGGGGGCCGGGGAGCTGTTTTTT. Encoded protein: CASNREVAGAGELFF.

The chain links TRBV6-1 to TRBJ1-2; 12 bases are shared with TRBD1. This CDR3 region has 14 residues. V was clipped by 8 bases and J by 4 bases; unmatched bases: 5. The V gene's germline CDR1 is MNHNS and CDR2 SASEGT. In DNA form, the CDR3 reads TGTGCCAGCTGGGACAGGGGGCAGAGCTATGGCTACACCTTC. Its protein product is CASWDRGQSYGYTF.

The V gene is TRBV7-2, the J gene TRBJ2-4, with TRBD2 as a possible D gene (6 bases). Trimming cost V 8 bases and J 6 bases, with 17 bases left between them. The CDR3 is made up of 14 amino acids. Germline lookup yields CDR1 SGHTA and CDR2 FQGNSA. This chain's CDR3 is CASSNGGRPNIQYF. The CDR3 region has the DNA TGTGCCAGCTCAAACGGTGGGAGGCCAAACATTCAGTACTTC.

This clone was seen more than once but under ten times. The gene calls are TRBV25-1 and TRBJ1-5; D remains ambiguous. This CDR3 spans 11 amino acids. The germline V gene has CDR1 MGHDK and CDR2 SYGVNS. Trimming removed 3 bases from V and 7 bases from J, with 4 bases in between. The DNA of the CDR3 is TGTGCCAGCAGTGATGTCCAGCCCCAGCATTTT. This encodes CASSDVQPQHF. Full variable domain (rest looked up from reference TRBV25-1 and TRBJ1-5): EADIYQTPRYLVIGTGKKITLECSQTMGHDKMYWYQQDPGMELHLIHYSYGVNSTEKGDLSSESTVSRIRTEHFPLTLESARPSHTSQYLCASSDVQPQHFGDGTRLSIL.

This chain links TRBV15 with TRBJ1-1, with TRBD1 matching over 7 bases. Germline V gives CDR1 LNHNV, CDR2 YYDKDF (reference sequence). V lost 2 bases and J lost 4; bases outside the gene matches: 4. The CDR3 loop spans 14 amino acids. The CDR3 sequence: CATSRSSGGTEAFF. For the CDR3, the DNA is TGTGCCACCAGCAGATCCTCAGGGGGCACTGAAGCTTTCTTT.

V gene TRBV15 combines with J gene TRBJ1-2; 9 nucleotides agree with TRBD1. V gave up 5 bases and J gave up 0 bases; unmatched junction bases: 7. The CDR3 runs to 16 residues. Germline values: CDR1 LNHNV, CDR2 YYDKDF (reference sequence). CDR3 region: CATSSAGTGSNYGYTF. The CDR3, as DNA: TGTGCCACCAGCTCGGCCGGGACAGGGTCTAACTATGGCTACACCTTC.

This clone was recorded only once. The chain recombines TRBV30 with TRBJ2-1, with 8 bases fitting TRBD2. V lost 3 bases and J lost 4; bases outside the gene matches: 14. Germline CDR1 is GTSNPN and CDR2 is SVGIG (reference sequence). The CDR3 is 17 residues long. The CDR3 DNA follows: TGTGCCTGGAGGCCGATGGGGCGGGGGGCGGTGTACAATGAGCAGTTCTTC. It is translated as CAWRPMGRGAVYNEQFF.

The chain has TRBV9 and TRBJ2-2; 7 bases agree with TRBD1. J gave up 7 bases and V 4 bases, and 13 bases lay outside the gene matches. Germline V gives CDR1 SGDLS, CDR2 YYNGEE. The CDR3 has 16 residues. In nucleotides, the CDR3 is TGTGCCAGCAGCCCACGACAGGGTCCCGGCGGCGGGGAGCTGTTTTTT. It codes for CASSPRQGPGGGELFF. The full variable domain, with the rest looked up from reference TRBV9 and TRBJ2-2, is DSGVTQTPKHLITATGQRVTLRCSPRSGDLSVYWYQQSLDQGLQFLIQYYNGEERAKGNILERFSAQQFPDLHSELNLSSLELGDSALYFCASSPRQGPGGGELFFGEGSRLTVL.